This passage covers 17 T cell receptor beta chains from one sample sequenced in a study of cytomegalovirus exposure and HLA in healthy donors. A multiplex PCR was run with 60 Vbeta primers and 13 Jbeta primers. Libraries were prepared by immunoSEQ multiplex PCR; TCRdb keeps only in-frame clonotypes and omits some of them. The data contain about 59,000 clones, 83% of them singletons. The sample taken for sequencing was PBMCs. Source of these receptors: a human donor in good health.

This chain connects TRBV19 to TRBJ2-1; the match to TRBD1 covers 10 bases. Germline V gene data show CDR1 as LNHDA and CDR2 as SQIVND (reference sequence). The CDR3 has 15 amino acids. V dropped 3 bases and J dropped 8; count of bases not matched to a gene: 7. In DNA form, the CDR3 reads TGTGCCAGTAGTATTGAGGGACAGGGGTTCCATGAGCAGTTCTTC. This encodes CASSIEGQGFHEQFF. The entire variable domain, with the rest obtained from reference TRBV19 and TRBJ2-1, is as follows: DGGITQSPKYLFRKEGQNVTLSCEQNLNHDAMYWYRQDPGQGLRLIYYSQIVNDFQKGDIAEGYSVSREKKESFPLTVTSAQKNPTAFYLCASSIEGQGFHEQFFGPGTRLTVL.

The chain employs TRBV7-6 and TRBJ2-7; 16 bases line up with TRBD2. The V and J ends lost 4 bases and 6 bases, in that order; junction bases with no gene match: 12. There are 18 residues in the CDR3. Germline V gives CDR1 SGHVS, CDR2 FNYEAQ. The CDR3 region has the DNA TGTGCCAGCAGCTCGAACGGGACTAGCGGGAGGGGGGCCCTCGAGCAGTACTTC. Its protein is CASSSNGTSGRGALEQYF.

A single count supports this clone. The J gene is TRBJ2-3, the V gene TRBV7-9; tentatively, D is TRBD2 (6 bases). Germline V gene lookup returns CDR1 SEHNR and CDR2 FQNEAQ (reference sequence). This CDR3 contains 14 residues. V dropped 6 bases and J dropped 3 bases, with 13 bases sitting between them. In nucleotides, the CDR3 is TGTGCCAGCAGGGGGAGGCTAGCGACAGATACGCAGTATTTT. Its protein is CASRGRLATDTQYF.

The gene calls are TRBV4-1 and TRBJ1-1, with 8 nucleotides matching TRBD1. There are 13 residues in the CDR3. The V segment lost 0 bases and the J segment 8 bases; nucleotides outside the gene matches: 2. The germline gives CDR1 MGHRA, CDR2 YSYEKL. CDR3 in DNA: TGCGCCAGCAGCCAAGATCGGGACAGGGAAGCTTTCTTT. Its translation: CASSQDRDREAFF.

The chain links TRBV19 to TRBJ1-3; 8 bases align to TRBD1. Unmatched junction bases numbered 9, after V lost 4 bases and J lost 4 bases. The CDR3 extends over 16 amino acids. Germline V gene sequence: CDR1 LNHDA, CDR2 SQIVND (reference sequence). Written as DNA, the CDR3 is TGTGCCAGTAGTAACCATCCGACAGGGGCCGGAAACACCATATATTTT. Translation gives CASSNHPTGAGNTIYF.

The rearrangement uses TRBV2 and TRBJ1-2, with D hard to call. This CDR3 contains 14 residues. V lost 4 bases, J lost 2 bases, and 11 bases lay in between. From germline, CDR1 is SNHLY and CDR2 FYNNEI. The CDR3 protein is CASSAEGLNYGYTF. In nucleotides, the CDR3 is TGTGCCAGCAGTGCGGAGGGATTGAACTATGGCTACACCTTC.

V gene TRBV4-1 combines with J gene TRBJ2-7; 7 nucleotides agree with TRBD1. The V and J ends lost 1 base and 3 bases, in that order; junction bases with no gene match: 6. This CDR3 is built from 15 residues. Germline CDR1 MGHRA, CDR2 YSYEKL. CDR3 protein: CASSQVIWTGYEQYF. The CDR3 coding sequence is TGCGCCAGCAGCCAAGTAATCTGGACAGGCTACGAGCAGTACTTC.

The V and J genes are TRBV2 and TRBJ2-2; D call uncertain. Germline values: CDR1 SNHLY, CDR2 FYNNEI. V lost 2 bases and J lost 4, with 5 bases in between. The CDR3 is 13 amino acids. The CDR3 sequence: CASSELPTGELFF. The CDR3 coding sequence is TGTGCCAGCAGTGAACTACCCACCGGGGAGCTGTTTTTT.

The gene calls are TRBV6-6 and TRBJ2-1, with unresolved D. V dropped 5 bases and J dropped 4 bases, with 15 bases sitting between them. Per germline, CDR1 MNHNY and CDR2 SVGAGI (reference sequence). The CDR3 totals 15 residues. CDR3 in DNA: TGTGCCAGCAGTAAGACTGCCTCCTCTTACAATGAGCAGTTCTTC. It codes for CASSKTASSYNEQFF.

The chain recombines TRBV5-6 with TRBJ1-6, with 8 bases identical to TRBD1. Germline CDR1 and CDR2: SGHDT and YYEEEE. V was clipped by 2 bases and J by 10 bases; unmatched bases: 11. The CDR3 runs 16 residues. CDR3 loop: CASSFEWTGSGSPLHF. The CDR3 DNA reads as TGTGCCAGCAGCTTCGAGTGGACAGGGTCAGGCTCACCCCTCCACTTT.

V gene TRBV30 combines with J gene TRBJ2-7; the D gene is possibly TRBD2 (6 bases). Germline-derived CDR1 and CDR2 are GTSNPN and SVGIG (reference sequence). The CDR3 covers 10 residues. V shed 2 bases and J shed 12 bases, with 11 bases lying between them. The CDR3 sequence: CAWSSGLWYF. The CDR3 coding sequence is TGTGCCTGGAGTTCGGGACTTTGGTACTTC.

The CDR3 DNA is TGTGCCAGGCGGAGGCGGGGGGGGGACACCGGGGAGCTGTTTTTT. The encoded protein is CARRRRGGDTGELFF. The V call is TRBV25-1, the J call TRBJ2-2; 9 bases are a match to TRBD2. Germline CDR1 MGHDK, CDR2 SYGVNS. The CDR3 contains 15 residues. V was pared by 9 bases and J by 3 bases, with 8 bases of the junction left unmatched.

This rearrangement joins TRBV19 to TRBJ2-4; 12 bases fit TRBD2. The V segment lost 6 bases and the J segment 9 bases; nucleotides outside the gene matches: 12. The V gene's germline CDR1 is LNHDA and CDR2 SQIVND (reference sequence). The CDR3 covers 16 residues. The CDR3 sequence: CASSPRLAGATTIQYF. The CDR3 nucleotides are TGTGCCAGTAGCCCCCGACTAGCGGGAGCGACCACCATTCAGTACTTC.

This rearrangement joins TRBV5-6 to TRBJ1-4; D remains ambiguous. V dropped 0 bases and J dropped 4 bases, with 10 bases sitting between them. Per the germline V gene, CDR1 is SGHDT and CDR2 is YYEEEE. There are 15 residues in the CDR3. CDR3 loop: CASSLAGSFNEKLFF. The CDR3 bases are TGTGCCAGCAGCTTGGCAGGATCTTTTAATGAAAAACTGTTTTTT.

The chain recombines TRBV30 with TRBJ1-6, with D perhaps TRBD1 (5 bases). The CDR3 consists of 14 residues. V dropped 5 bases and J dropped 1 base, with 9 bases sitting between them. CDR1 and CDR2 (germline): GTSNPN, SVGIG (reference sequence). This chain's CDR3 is CAWSGLSYNSPLHF. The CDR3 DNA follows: TGTGCCTGGTCAGGGTTGTCCTATAATTCACCCCTCCACTTT. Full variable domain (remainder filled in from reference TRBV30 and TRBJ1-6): SQTIHQWPATLVQPVGSPLSLECTVEGTSNPNLYWYRQAAGRGLQLLFYSVGIGQISSEVPQNLSASRPQDRQFILSSKKLLLSDSGFYLCAWSGLSYNSPLHFGNGTRLTVT.

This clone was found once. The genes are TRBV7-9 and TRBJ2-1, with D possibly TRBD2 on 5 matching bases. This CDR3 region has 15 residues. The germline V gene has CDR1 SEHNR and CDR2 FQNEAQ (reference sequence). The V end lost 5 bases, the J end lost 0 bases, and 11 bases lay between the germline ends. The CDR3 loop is CASSQRSSSYNEQFF. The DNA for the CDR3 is TGTGCCAGCAGCCAGCGGTCCAGCTCCTACAATGAGCAGTTCTTC.

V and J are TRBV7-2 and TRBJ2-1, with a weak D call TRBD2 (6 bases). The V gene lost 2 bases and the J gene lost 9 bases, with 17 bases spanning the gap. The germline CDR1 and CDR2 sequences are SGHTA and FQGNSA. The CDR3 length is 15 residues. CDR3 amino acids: CASSLRSGLVIEQFF. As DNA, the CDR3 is TGTGCCAGCAGCTTACGGAGCGGGTTGGTCATTGAGCAGTTCTTC.